Listed below are T cell receptor beta chains from one sample, sequenced in a study. TCRdb independently ran MiXCR on the RT-PCR reads; one entry per CDR3 protein. The data contain 550,000 to 750,000 distinct CDR3 sequences, approximately 14% of them singletons. Sequencing was carried out using memory CD4+ T cells from blood. These receptors all stem from a female donor in good health, serving as a healthy control. CDR3s include the opening cysteine and the closing phenylalanine or tryptophan. Each record gives: J gene, V gene, D gene, clone size, CDR3 protein, CDR3 DNA. A D gene is named only where the DNA matches it firmly. Only part of the rows carry a size: once, few, many, or a class if the clone is expanded.

TRBJ2-7 | TRBV20-1 | . | many | CSAQTRSSYEQYF | TGCAGTGCCCAGACACGGAGCTCCTACGAGCAGTACTTC
TRBJ1-5 | TRBV24-1 | TRBD1 | . | CATSNRGQPQHF | TGTGCCACCAGTAACAGGGGTCAGCCCCAGCATTTT
TRBJ2-3 | TRBV11-1 | TRBD2 | . | CASSKAGSTDTQYF | TGTGCCAGCAGCAAAGCGGGAAGCACAGATACGCAGTATTTT
TRBJ2-7 | TRBV20-1 | . | few | CSVPRGSGRYEQYF | TGCAGTGTCCCAAGGGGGTCAGGCCGCTACGAGCAGTACTTC
TRBJ2-3 | TRBV24-1 | . | . | CATSDWGKDTDTQYF | TGTGCCACCAGTGATTGGGGAAAGGACACAGATACGCAGTATTTT
TRBJ2-3 | TRBV9 | TRBD2 | . | CASSTFPSGGFSDTQYF | TGTGCCAGCAGCACCTTCCCTAGCGGGGGTTTCTCAGATACGCAGTATTTT
TRBJ2-7 | TRBV11-2 | TRBD1 | once | CASSSSRTGSYEQYF | TGTGCCAGCAGCTCCTCCAGGACAGGCTCCTACGAGCAGTACTTC
TRBJ2-5 | TRBV4-3 | TRBD2 | many | CASSQGGISGIETQYF | TGCGCCAGCAGCCAAGGTGGGATTAGCGGGATCGAGACCCAGTACTTC
TRBJ2-7 | TRBV10-3 | . | . | CAISEGREQYF | TGTGCCATCAGTGAGGGGCGGGAGCAGTACTTC
TRBJ2-1 | TRBV29-1 | . | many | CSVDWQGGIF | TGCAGCGTTGACTGGCAGGGGGGGATCTTC
TRBJ1-2 | TRBV27 | TRBD1 | . | CASSFNRDSVFYTF | TGTGCCAGCAGTTTTAACCGGGACAGTGTTTTCTACACCTTC
TRBJ2-3 | TRBV5-1 | . | . | CASSYRQASDTQYF | TGCGCCAGCAGCTACAGACAGGCCTCTGATACGCAGTATTTT
TRBJ1-4 | TRBV18 | . | many | CASSPRARATEKLFF | TGTGCCAGCTCACCACGGGCCAGGGCTACGGAAAAACTGTTTTTT
TRBJ2-7 | TRBV6-1 | . | few | CASRSGRYEQYF | TGTGCCAGCAGATCAGGGCGGTACGAGCAGTACTTC
TRBJ2-5 | TRBV28 | TRBD2 | many | CASSSSGSEGETQYF | TGTGCCAGCAGCTCTAGCGGGAGTGAGGGCGAGACCCAGTACTTC
TRBJ2-7 | TRBV7-2 | TRBD1 | few | CASSVRQGTAYEQYF | TGTGCCAGCAGCGTGAGACAGGGGACCGCCTACGAGCAGTACTTC
TRBJ1-4 | TRBV7-9 | . | few | CASSFTDGKLFF | TGTGCCAGCAGCTTTACGGACGGAAAACTGTTTTTT
TRBJ1-5 | TRBV6-1 | . | few | CASSEALRVQPQHF | TGTGCCAGCAGTGAAGCGCTTCGCGTTCAGCCCCAGCATTTT
TRBJ1-2 | TRBV20-1 | TRBD1 | . | CSAKQGAYGYTF | TGCAGTGCAAAGCAGGGGGCCTATGGCTACACCTTC
TRBJ2-6 | TRBV30 | TRBD1 | . | CAWIPGTGRTGANVLTF | TGTGCCTGGATTCCTGGGACAGGGAGAACTGGGGCCAACGTCCTGACTTTC
TRBJ2-5 | TRBV20-1 | TRBD1 | many | CSATLRTGQETQYF | TGCAGTGCTACACTCCGGACAGGTCAAGAGACCCAGTACTTC
TRBJ1-2 | TRBV6-2/TRBV6-3 | TRBD1 | few | CASRPGTGPYGYTF | TGTGCCAGCAGACCCGGGACAGGCCCCTATGGCTACACCTTC
TRBJ1-4 | TRBV6-6 | . | . | CASSYSSQSNEKLFF | TGTGCCAGCAGTTACTCATCGCAGAGTAATGAAAAACTGTTTTTT
TRBJ2-7 | TRBV5-5 | . | . | CASSWSGGAGEQYF | TGTGCCAGCAGCTGGTCCGGAGGGGCAGGCGAGCAGTACTTC
TRBJ2-1 | TRBV20-1 | TRBD2 | many | CSASPAGVVDEQFF | TGCAGTGCTAGTCCAGCGGGAGTGGTGGATGAGCAGTTCTTC
TRBJ1-2 | TRBV20-1 | . | many | CSAPERNYGYTF | TGCAGTGCTCCCGAACGAAACTATGGCTACACCTTC
TRBJ2-7 | TRBV7-3 | TRBD1 | few | CASSVTGGSYEQYF | TGTGCCAGCAGCGTGACAGGGGGTAGCTACGAGCAGTACTTC
TRBJ2-1 | TRBV5-6 | TRBD1 | few | CASSLLGSGTGTYNEQFF | TGTGCCAGCAGCTTGTTAGGCTCCGGGACAGGGACCTACAATGAGCAGTTCTTC
TRBJ2-7 | TRBV6-1 | . | . | CASSDYGENYEQYF | TGTGCCAGCAGTGATTACGGGGAAAACTACGAGCAGTACTTC
TRBJ2-7 | TRBV10-1 | TRBD2 | few | CASRRGRRRHRTSGRDEQYF | TGCGCCAGCAGGAGAGGTCGCAGGAGGCACCGGACTAGCGGGAGAGACGAGCAGTACTTC
TRBJ2-2 | TRBV28 | . | . | CASSPNLRVSRWAGELFF | TGTGCCAGCAGTCCCAACCTCAGGGTCAGCCGGTGGGCCGGGGAGCTGTTTTTT
TRBJ2-1 | TRBV10-1 | . | . | CASTYGGSYNEQFF | TGCGCCAGCACCTACGGGGGATCCTACAATGAGCAGTTCTTC
TRBJ2-5 | TRBV6-2/TRBV6-3 | . | . | CASSSPRSRETQYF | TGTGCCAGCAGCTCCCCCAGGTCCAGAGAGACCCAGTACTTC
TRBJ1-5 | TRBV6-1 | . | . | CASTYSNQPQHF | TGTGCCAGCACGTATAGCAATCAGCCCCAGCATTTT
TRBJ2-7 | TRBV27 | . | . | CASSLTRGLGSSYNEQYF | TGTGCCAGCAGTTTAACCCGGGGTTTGGGAAGCTCCTACAATGAGCAGTACTTC
TRBJ2-3 | TRBV5-1 | . | few | CASSSGTYTDTQYF | TGCGCCAGCAGCTCCGGGACCTACACAGATACGCAGTATTTT
TRBJ2-7 | TRBV20-1 | . | many | CSASSLYEQYF | TGCAGTGCTAGTTCACTCTACGAGCAGTACTTC
TRBJ1-1 | TRBV6-2/TRBV6-3 | . | . | CASSYGEGISWNTEAFF | TGTGCCAGCAGTTATGGGGAGGGTATCAGTTGGAACACTGAAGCTTTCTTT
TRBJ2-2 | TRBV12-3/TRBV12-4 | . | many | CASSFWGPGELFF | TGTGCCAGCAGTTTCTGGGGGCCCGGGGAGCTGTTTTTT
TRBJ2-1 | TRBV11-2 | . | few | CASSFTQKGDEQFF | TGTGCCAGCAGCTTTACCCAAAAGGGCGATGAGCAGTTCTTC
TRBJ2-6 | TRBV2 | . | . | CASSGQLLANVLTF | TGTGCCAGCAGTGGTCAACTCCTGGCCAACGTCCTGACTTTC
TRBJ1-6 | TRBV25-1 | . | . | CASSQSSYNSPLHF | TGTGCCAGTTCTCAGAGCTCCTATAATTCACCCCTCCACTTT
TRBJ2-1 | TRBV12-3/TRBV12-4 | TRBD1 | . | CASRTGQGYNEQFF | TGTGCCAGCAGGACGGGACAGGGCTACAATGAGCAGTTCTTC
TRBJ1-2 | TRBV6-5 | TRBD1 | few | CASRTSAGGDFGYTF | TGTGCCAGTCGAACCTCGGCAGGGGGCGACTTTGGCTACACCTTC
TRBJ1-5 | TRBV20-1 | . | few | CSARETGANNQPQHF | TGCAGTGCTAGAGAGACGGGGGCCAATAATCAGCCCCAGCATTTT
TRBJ2-7 | TRBV6-5 | . | . | CASSRNRSPSADPSSYEQYF | TGTGCCAGCAGCCGAAACCGCTCGCCTTCAGCCGACCCATCATCCTACGAGCAGTACTTC
TRBJ2-1 | TRBV6-2/TRBV6-3 | TRBD2 | few | CASHKAGGHSYNEQFF | TGTGCCAGCCATAAAGCGGGAGGACACTCCTACAATGAGCAGTTCTTC
TRBJ2-1 | TRBV6-5 | TRBD2 | many | CASSWTGSGLAGRGQFF | TGTGCCAGCAGTTGGACCGGAAGCGGACTAGCGGGGAGAGGGCAGTTCTTC
TRBJ2-1 | TRBV12-3/TRBV12-4 | TRBD2 | . | CASSVTSGVYNEQFF | TGTGCCAGCAGTGTGACTAGCGGGGTCTACAATGAGCAGTTCTTC
TRBJ2-7 | TRBV3-1 | . | few | CASSQVAEQYF | TGTGCCAGCAGCCAAGTAGCCGAGCAGTACTTC
TRBJ2-3 | TRBV10-3 | TRBD2 | . | CAISEFLAGRDTQYF | TGTGCCATCAGTGAGTTCCTAGCGGGGAGGGATACGCAGTATTTT
TRBJ1-5 | TRBV20-1 | . | many | CSAPRGIGQPQHF | TGCAGTGCGCCGAGGGGGATAGGTCAGCCCCAGCATTTT
TRBJ2-3 | TRBV27 | TRBD2 | few | CASSLWGLAAGDTQYF | TGTGCCAGCAGTTTATGGGGACTAGCGGCCGGAGATACGCAGTATTTT
TRBJ2-1 | TRBV20-1 | TRBD2 | many | CSARDWGSGGSYNEQFF | TGCAGTGCTAGAGATTGGGGTAGCGGGGGATCCTACAATGAGCAGTTCTTC
TRBJ2-2 | TRBV11-2 | . | many | CASSPLGGTNTGELFF | TGTGCCAGCAGCCCCCTAGGGGGAACGAACACCGGGGAGCTGTTTTTT